Following are 12 T cell receptor beta chains from one sample sequenced in a study of blood T cell repertoires in COVID-19. This table comes from immunoSEQ multiplex PCR, and its TCRdb copy is limited to in-frame clones, with some not included. The table records around 250,000 clones, 85% to 90% of them present only once. Sequenced input: PBMCs or T cells enriched from blood (not recorded which). The receptors were gathered from a woman aged 45-65 years who had recovered from COVID-19.

The V call is TRBV7-9, the J call TRBJ1-6, with TRBD1 matching over 7 bases. CDR1 and CDR2 from the germline V gene are SEHNR and FQNEAQ (reference sequence). V lost 4 bases, J lost 18 bases, and 9 bases stayed unmatched. The length of the CDR3 is 12 residues. The CDR3 DNA follows: TGTGCCAGCAGCTCCGACAGGGCTAACCCCCACTTT. Its translation is CASSSDRANPHF.

The V gene is TRBV28, the J gene TRBJ1-2, with a tentative D call TRBD1 (5 bases). CDR3 size: 13 residues. Trimming pared 4 bases from V and 8 bases from J, leaving 14 bases between. Germline values: CDR1 MDHEN, CDR2 SYDVKM. The CDR3 nucleotides are TGTGCCAGCAGTTCGCCAGGGCGCGGCGGCTACACCTTC. Protein product: CASSSPGRGGYTF.

The V and J genes are TRBV3-1 (or the pseudogene TRBV3-2) and TRBJ2-7; TRBD1 is a possible D gene (6 bases). The CDR3 consists of 14 residues. Trimming cost V 1 base and J 7 bases, with 14 bases left between them. The germline V gene has CDR1 LGHDT and CDR2 YNNKEL (reference sequence). This CDR3 is CASSQGTDALEQYF. In DNA, the CDR3 is TGTGCCAGCAGCCAAGGGACAGATGCCTTGGAGCAGTACTTC.

The CDR3: CASRNRGLEVDGYTF. DNA for the CDR3: TGTGCCAGTAGGAATAGGGGGCTGGAGGTTGATGGCTACACCTTC. The J gene is TRBJ1-2, the V gene TRBV19; 7 bases line up with TRBD1. The length of the CDR3 is 15 residues. The J segment lost 6 bases and the V segment lost 6 bases, leaving 13 bases of the junction unmatched. Germline lookup yields CDR1 LNHDA and CDR2 SQIVND (reference sequence).

The chain joins TRBV5-1 to TRBJ1-5; D is uncertain. The V end lost 0 bases, the J end lost 1 base, and 8 bases lay between the germline ends. Germline V gene lookup returns CDR1 SGHRS and CDR2 YFSETQ. The CDR3 is 15 amino acids. The CDR3 sequence is CASSLAAGSNQPQHF. The CDR3 nucleotides are TGCGCCAGCAGCTTGGCGGCAGGAAGCAATCAGCCCCAGCATTTT.

Only one count was recorded for this clone. The gene calls are TRBV6-4 and TRBJ2-7; TRBD1 matches 7 bases. CDR1 MRHNA and CDR2 SNTAGT come from the germline V gene. Unmatched junction bases numbered 9, after V lost 5 bases and J lost 2 bases. This CDR3 has 15 residues. CDR3 region: CASSFLTGLTYEQYF. The CDR3, as DNA: TGTGCCAGCAGTTTTTTGACAGGGCTCACCTACGAGCAGTACTTC.

Here the CDR3 DNA reads TGTGCCAGCACCCCCGGAGGGACGGCCACTGAAGCTTTCTTT. Encoded protein: CASTPGGTATEAFF. V gene TRBV28 combines with J gene TRBJ1-1; D is perhaps TRBD1 (5 bases). The CDR3 runs 14 residues. CDR1 is MDHEN, CDR2 SYDVKM, per germline. V gave up 7 bases and J gave up 4 bases, with 16 bases separating them.

In this sample, this clone turned up a few times. This chain links TRBV14 with TRBJ2-5, with D possibly being TRBD1 (6 bases). V dropped 4 bases and J dropped 5 bases, with 20 bases sitting between them. Per the germline V gene, CDR1 is SGHDN and CDR2 is FVKESK. The CDR3 extends over 16 amino acids. CDR3 nucleotides: TGTGCCAGCAGCCCACAGGGTTCCGGGATCGGGGAGACCCAGTACTTC. Translating gives CASSPQGSGIGETQYF.

The rearrangement joins TRBV27 to TRBJ2-7; TRBD1 agrees at 7 bases. The CDR3 is made up of 20 amino acids. Unmatched junction bases numbered 22, after V lost 2 bases and J lost 3 bases. In germline, CDR1 is MNHEY, CDR2 SMNVEV (reference sequence). The chain's CDR3 is CASSLGGRGRAATLYYEQYF. Written as DNA, the CDR3 is TGTGCCAGCAGTTTAGGTGGCAGGGGGAGAGCGGCTACCCTCTACTACGAGCAGTACTTC.

The gene calls are TRBV29-1 and TRBJ2-2; 13 bases are a match to TRBD2. This CDR3 region has 16 residues. Unmatched junction bases numbered 7, after V lost 4 bases and J lost 5 bases. The V gene's germline CDR1 is SQVTM and CDR2 ANQGSEA. DNA for the CDR3: TGCAGCGTTGTCGGACTAGCGGGAGTAAAAACCGGGGAGCTGTTTTTT. Its protein is CSVVGLAGVKTGELFF.

This clone was seen only a few times. The chain has TRBV6-4 and TRBJ2-7; 10 bases agree with TRBD1. The junction had 9 bases not matched to a gene; V was cut back by 4 bases and J by 6 bases. Germline CDR1 and CDR2: MRHNA and SNTAGT. This CDR3 has 15 residues. The CDR3 is CASSGGRGQGTEQYF. The CDR3 nucleotides read TGTGCCAGCAGTGGGGGTCGGGGACAGGGGACCGAGCAGTACTTC.

V gene TRBV2 combines with J gene TRBJ1-4; a weak D match, TRBD1 (6 bases). This CDR3 comprises 15 residues. Trimming took off 6 bases at V and 8 bases at J, with 19 bases between the two ends. Germline V gene lookup returns CDR1 SNHLY and CDR2 FYNNEI. The CDR3, as DNA: TGTGCCAGCAGGGAGCCCTCAGGGGCCAAGGAAAAACTGTTTTTT. Protein sequence: CASREPSGAKEKLFF.